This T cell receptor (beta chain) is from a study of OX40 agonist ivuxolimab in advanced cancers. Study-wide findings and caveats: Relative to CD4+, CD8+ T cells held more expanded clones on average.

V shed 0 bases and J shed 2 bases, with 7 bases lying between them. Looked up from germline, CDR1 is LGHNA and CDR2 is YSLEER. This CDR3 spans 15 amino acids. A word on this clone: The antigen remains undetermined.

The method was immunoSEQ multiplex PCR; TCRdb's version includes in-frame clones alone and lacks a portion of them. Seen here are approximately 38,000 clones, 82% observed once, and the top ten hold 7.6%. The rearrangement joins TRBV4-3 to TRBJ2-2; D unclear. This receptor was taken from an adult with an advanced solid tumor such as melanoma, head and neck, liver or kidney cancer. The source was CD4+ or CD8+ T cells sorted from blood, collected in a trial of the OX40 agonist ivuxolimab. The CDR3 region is CASSQDGVNTGELFF. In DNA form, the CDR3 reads TGCGCCAGCAGCCAAGATGGGGTAAACACCGGGGAGCTGTTTTTT.